These T cell receptor beta chains were read from a single sample in a study of identical twins. Via MiXCR, TCRdb re-called the 5' RACE reads, giving one row per CDR3 protein. Counted here are fewer than 500,000 distinct CDR3 sequences, 20% to 30% occurring once; the ten biggest clones make up around 3%. This sample also belongs to another study, concerning T cells expressing NK-cell markers.

Material for sequencing was CD4+ T cells sorted from blood. These receptors originate from a woman between 18 and 29 years old in good health. The CDR3 runs from the conserved cysteine through the conserved F or W. The D gene is left open where the match is weak. The size entry is marked missing in some rows and otherwise reads once, few, many or a size class.

j_call cdr3_length d_call clone_size v_call cdr3_aa cdr3_nt
TRBJ2-6 16 - few TRBV6-1 CASGPNPFSGANVLTF TGTGCCAGCGGCCCCAACCCCTTTTCTGGGGCCAACGTCCTGACTTTC
TRBJ2-5 11 TRBD2 - TRBV20-1 CSVVGGETQYF TGCAGTGTGGTGGGGGGGGAGACCCAGTACTTC
TRBJ2-1 14 - - TRBV20-1 CSAVRGGSYNEQFF TGCAGTGCTGTCAGGGGCGGCTCCTACAATGAGCAGTTCTTC
TRBJ2-2 16 - - TRBV3-1 CASSQAGRIVDGELFF TGTGCCAGCAGCCAAGCGGGGAGGATTGTTGACGGGGAGCTGTTTTTT
TRBJ2-2 17 TRBD2 - TRBV7-7 CASSTLAGGPRTGELFF TGTGCCAGCAGCACACTAGCGGGAGGGCCGCGGACCGGGGAGCTGTTTTTT
TRBJ2-7 14 - - TRBV5-6 CASSSLRTLRQQYF TGTGCCAGCAGCTCGTTACGGACACTTAGGCAGCAGTACTTC
TRBJ2-3 14 - - TRBV4-2 CASSQLAGGDTQYF TGTGCCAGCAGCCAACTAGCCGGAGGGGATACGCAGTATTTT
TRBJ2-1 13 - few TRBV12-5 CASGLVQSGEQFF TGTGCTAGTGGTTTGGTACAGTCGGGTGAGCAGTTCTTC
TRBJ2-7 14 TRBD2 - TRBV3-1 CASSHSGGAREQYF TGTGCCAGCAGCCATAGCGGGGGGGCCCGCGAGCAGTACTTC
TRBJ2-3 16 - - TRBV10-2 CASSARPGGRTDTQYF TGCGCCAGCAGTGCTCGACCAGGGGGGAGGACAGATACGCAGTATTTT
TRBJ2-1 15 TRBD2 few TRBV3-1 CASSQLAGGLNEQFF TGTGCCAGCAGCCAACTAGCGGGGGGCCTCAATGAGCAGTTCTTC
TRBJ2-7 14 - - TRBV27 CASSFARESSEQYF TGTGCCAGCAGTTTTGCCAGAGAGTCCTCCGAGCAGTACTTC
TRBJ2-6 16 TRBD1 few TRBV12-3/TRBV12-4 CASSHRTGSGANVLTF TGTGCCAGCAGTCACCGGACAGGGTCTGGGGCCAACGTCCTGACTTTC
TRBJ2-1 13 - few TRBV12-3/TRBV12-4 CASSFPERPEQFF TGTGCCAGCAGTTTCCCCGAGCGCCCTGAGCAGTTCTTC
TRBJ1-1 12 - few TRBV18 CASSRDPEEAFF TGTGCCAGCTCACGGGACCCCGAGGAAGCTTTCTTT
TRBJ2-1 11 - many TRBV24-1 CATSRGNEQFF TGTGCCACCTCTAGGGGGAATGAGCAGTTCTTC
TRBJ2-1 19 TRBD2 few TRBV10-3 CAISELPGLAGSWGNEQFF TGTGCCATCAGTGAGCTCCCGGGACTAGCGGGATCATGGGGCAATGAGCAGTTCTTC
TRBJ2-2 16 - - TRBV6-1 CASRGPGTENTGELFF TGTGCCAGCAGGGGCCCAGGGACGGAAAACACCGGGGAGCTGTTTTTT
TRBJ2-1 12 - - TRBV20-1 CSAPGQRGEQFF TGCAGTGCCCCGGGACAGCGGGGTGAGCAGTTCTTC
TRBJ2-7 14 - few TRBV7-9 CASSLRGALNEQYF TGTGCCAGCAGCTTAAGAGGCGCGTTAAACGAGCAGTACTTC
TRBJ2-3 13 TRBD1 - TRBV10-3 CAIGHQGADTQYF TGTGCCATCGGCCACCAGGGGGCAGATACGCAGTATTTT
TRBJ2-5 15 - many TRBV20-1 CSARGYTSGRETQYF TGCAGTGCTAGAGGGTACACGAGCGGAAGAGAGACCCAGTACTTC
TRBJ2-7 15 - few TRBV6-2/TRBV6-3 CASVPRKQARYEQYF TGTGCCAGCGTACCGAGGAAGCAGGCCCGTTACGAGCAGTACTTC
TRBJ2-3 16 - few TRBV11-2 CASSPVAAGRTDTQYF TGTGCCAGCAGTCCAGTTGCGGCAGGGAGAACAGATACGCAGTATTTT
TRBJ2-7 13 - once TRBV9 CASSFIGTGEQYF TGTGCCAGCAGCTTCATCGGCACAGGGGAGCAGTACTTC
TRBJ2-3 15 TRBD1 - TRBV12-3/TRBV12-4 CASSSQQGGTDTQYF TGTGCCAGCAGTAGCCAGCAGGGGGGCACAGATACGCAGTATTTT
TRBJ2-1 17 TRBD1 - TRBV5-6 CASCYRTGAILLGEQFF TGTGCCAGCTGCTATAGGACAGGGGCCATACTTTTGGGGGAGCAGTTCTTC
TRBJ2-5 13 TRBD1 - TRBV20-1 CSAFRGQGETQYF TGCAGTGCCTTCCGGGGACAGGGGGAGACCCAGTACTTC
TRBJ2-3 18 TRBD2 - TRBV5-1 CASSLVGGRATTTDTQYF TGCGCCAGCAGCTTGGTGGGGGGGAGGGCTACCACCACAGATACGCAGTATTTT
TRBJ2-3 15 TRBD2 - TRBV12-3/TRBV12-4 CASSSSTSGSDTQYF TGTGCCAGCAGTTCCTCGACTAGCGGGAGTGATACGCAGTATTTT
TRBJ1-1 14 TRBD1 few TRBV20-1 CSAPRQGGYTEAFF TGCAGTGCTCCCCGGCAGGGGGGATACACTGAAGCTTTCTTT
TRBJ1-1 13 - - TRBV4-1 CASSPKPGRVAFF TGCGCCAGCAGTCCAAAACCAGGCCGGGTAGCTTTCTTT
TRBJ1-1 15 - few TRBV5-1 CASSGEQGWGTEAFF TGCGCCAGCAGCGGTGAACAGGGTTGGGGCACTGAAGCTTTCTTT
TRBJ2-3 15 TRBD2 few TRBV20-1 CSAPGTSGITDTQYF TGCAGTGCCCCCGGGACTAGCGGGATAACAGATACGCAGTATTTT
TRBJ2-1 15 TRBD2 few TRBV7-8 CASGLALAGLNEQFF TGTGCCAGCGGCCTCGCGCTAGCGGGACTAAATGAGCAGTTCTTC
TRBJ2-7 15 - - TRBV10-3 CAISGGGGSSYEQYF TGTGCCATCAGTGGAGGAGGGGGCAGCTCCTACGAGCAGTACTTC
TRBJ2-3 15 TRBD1 - TRBV9 CPSSETGGLADTQYF TGTCCCAGCAGCGAAACAGGGGGCTTGGCAGATACGCAGTATTTT
TRBJ2-1 16 TRBD1 - TRBV5-1 CASSLSTGAIYNEQFF TGCGCCAGCAGCCTTTCGACAGGGGCCATATACAATGAGCAGTTCTTC
TRBJ2-3 15 - few TRBV4-3 CASSQDPGSLGTQYF TGCGCCAGCAGCCAAGATCCCGGCTCCCTGGGTACGCAGTATTTT
TRBJ2-1 15 TRBD2 - TRBV5-1 CASSQASGPYNEQFF TGCGCCAGCAGCCAAGCTAGCGGACCCTACAATGAGCAGTTCTTC
TRBJ1-2 14 - - TRBV5-1 CASSLASSGFGYTF TGCGCCAGCAGCTTGGCCAGCTCCGGCTTCGGCTACACCTTC
TRBJ2-5 14 - once TRBV25-1 CASSEIPLGETQYF TGTGCCAGCAGTGAAATACCCTTGGGAGAGACCCAGTACTTC
TRBJ1-2 12 - few TRBV28 CASSLKAVGYTF TGTGCCAGCAGTTTGAAGGCAGTTGGCTACACCTTC
TRBJ2-7 15 - - TRBV20-1 CSASMGRSTSYEQYF TGCAGTGCTAGTATGGGCAGGTCGACCTCCTACGAGCAGTACTTC